These 17 T cell receptor beta chains came from one sample sequenced in a study of cytomegalovirus exposure and HLA in healthy donors. A multiplex PCR was run with 60 Vbeta primers and 13 Jbeta primers. Method: immunoSEQ multiplex PCR; TCRdb's copy keeps in-frame clones and lacks some. Found here are under 85,000 clones, about 79% of them singletons; the top ten hold roughly 1.7%. Material for sequencing was PBMCs. The receptors shown here come from a man aged 35 to 55 in good health and CMV-seronegative.

The rearrangement joins TRBV18 to TRBJ2-2; no reliable D call. Germline loops: CDR1 KGHSH, CDR2 LQKENI. CDR3 length: 15 amino acids. The ends were cut back, 2 bases at V and 0 bases at J, with 7 bases in the middle. The CDR3 here is CASSPSLSNTGELFF. The CDR3 DNA reads TGTGCCAGCTCACCAAGCCTATCGAACACCGGGGAGCTGTTTTTT.

This chain connects TRBV10-3 to TRBJ2-2, with no clear D. Germline-derived CDR1 and CDR2 are ENHRY and SYGVKD. V shed 0 bases and J shed 2 bases, with 10 bases lying between them. CDR3 length equals 16 residues. The CDR3 DNA reads as TGTGCCATCAGTGAGTCGGGCCAGGTTAACACCGGGGAGCTGTTTTTT. This gives the protein CAISESGQVNTGELFF.

V is TRBV28 and J is TRBJ2-3; TRBD1 might be the D (6 bases). V was clipped by 6 bases and J by 3 bases, with 19 bases between them. The germline CDR1 and CDR2 sequences are MDHEN and SYDVKM. The CDR3 sequence is 16 residues long. The CDR3 bases are TGTGCCAGCAGGGGCCGAGGGGGTGTTGGAACAGATACGCAGTATTTT. Its protein is CASRGRGGVGTDTQYF.

This clone has just a few counts. The rearrangement joins TRBV15 to TRBJ2-5; 7 nucleotides agree with TRBD1. V was pared by 4 bases and J by 4 bases, with 6 bases of the junction left unmatched. The V gene's germline CDR1 is LNHNV and CDR2 YYDKDF (reference sequence). The CDR3 runs to 14 residues. CDR3 region: CATSNRGGSETQYF. Here the CDR3 DNA reads TGTGCCACCAGCAACAGGGGTGGCTCAGAGACCCAGTACTTC.

This chain connects TRBV5-1 to TRBJ2-1, with D possibly matching TRBD2 (6 bases). Trimming removed 4 bases at V and 9 bases at J, with 23 bases between. The length of the CDR3 is 16 residues. Germline V gene lookup returns CDR1 SGHRS and CDR2 YFSETQ. CDR3 region: CASSPTITSPSSEQFF. CDR3 DNA: TGCGCCAGCAGCCCCACTATAACTAGCCCTTCTAGTGAGCAGTTCTTC.

This clone was recorded a few times. The chain joins TRBV29-1 to TRBJ2-5; D is undetermined. V gave up 2 bases and J gave up 5 bases, with 9 bases separating them. The CDR3 runs to 12 residues. From germline, CDR1 is SQVTM and CDR2 ANQGSEA. The CDR3 DNA follows: TGCAGCGTTGAACCGTTGTTGGAGACCCAGTACTTC. Its protein product is CSVEPLLETQYF.

The chain uses TRBV30 and TRBJ1-3, with D perhaps TRBD1 (6 bases). The V gene lost 1 base and the J gene lost 4 bases, with 14 bases spanning the gap. The CDR3 has 15 amino acids. The V gene's germline CDR1 is GTSNPN and CDR2 SVGIG (reference sequence). The DNA of the CDR3 is TGTGCCTGGAGTGGGGGACAAAACCTCGGAAACACCATATATTTT. It codes for CAWSGGQNLGNTIYF.

The V and J genes are TRBV2 and TRBJ2-1; D may be TRBD2 (5 bases). The CDR3 totals 15 residues. Trimming left V 7 bases short and J 5 bases short, with 18 bases between. Germline V gene data show CDR1 as SNHLY and CDR2 as FYNNEI. The CDR3 coding sequence is TGTGCCAGCATTCAGATTAGAGGGTCCCACAATGAGCAGTTCTTC. Translated: CASIQIRGSHNEQFF.

The chain couples TRBV14 to TRBJ2-1, with TRBD2 matching over 9 bases. This CDR3 spans 15 amino acids. Germline CDR1 SGHDN, CDR2 FVKESK. V trimming: 4 bases; J trimming: 3 bases; junction bases outside the gene matches: 4. CDR3 residues: CASSPGLAYYNEQFF. Written as DNA, the CDR3 is TGTGCCAGCAGCCCGGGACTAGCATACTACAATGAGCAGTTCTTC.

V gene TRBV10-1 combines with J gene TRBJ1-4; 7 nucleotides line up with TRBD1. CDR1 is WNHNN, CDR2 SYGVQD, per germline (reference sequence). J was trimmed by 7 bases and V by 3 bases; bases with no gene match: 11. This CDR3 has 16 amino acids. The CDR3 reads CASSEGQQGIGEKLFF. The CDR3 region has the DNA TGCGCCAGCAGTGAAGGCCAACAGGGGATCGGTGAAAAACTGTTTTTT.

As DNA, the CDR3 is TGTGCCAGCAGTTGGGGCGGGAGAGGCAATGAGCAGTTCTTC. Translation gives CASSWGGRGNEQFF. The V call is TRBV28, the J call TRBJ2-1, with 7 bases fitting TRBD2. V was pared by 4 bases and J by 6 bases, with 6 bases of the junction left unmatched. CDR3 size: 14 residues. The germline CDR1 and CDR2 sequences are MDHEN and SYDVKM.

This clone came up once. The rearrangement links TRBV28 to TRBJ1-5; D is unresolved. The V end lost 3 bases, the J end lost 2 bases, and 8 bases lay between the germline ends. From germline, CDR1 is MDHEN and CDR2 SYDVKM. The CDR3 runs to 14 residues. The CDR3 loop reads CASSFSQGNQPQHF. CDR3 DNA sequence: TGTGCCAGCAGTTTTTCCCAGGGCAATCAGCCCCAGCATTTT.

This chain uses TRBV27 with TRBJ2-1; no clear D. CDR3 length: 11 amino acids. CDR1 is MNHEY, CDR2 SMNVEV, per germline (reference sequence). Trimming took 7 bases from V and 7 from J, leaving 8 bases between them. The CDR3 DNA sequence: TGTGCCAGCAAATTCATTAATGAGCAGTTCTTC. Amino acids: CASKFINEQFF.

V and J are TRBV6-5 and TRBJ1-6; TRBD1 matches 9 bases. With 5 bases clipped from V and 9 bases from J, the junction kept 5 bases outside the gene matches. CDR1 MNHEY and CDR2 SVGAGI come from the germline V gene. The CDR3 length is 14 residues. CDR3 in amino acids: CASSPGQGVSPLHF. Here the CDR3 DNA reads TGTGCCAGCAGTCCGGGACAGGGCGTTTCACCCCTCCACTTT.

The chain couples TRBV30 to TRBJ2-1; unclear D gene. Between the trimmed V and J ends, which lost 0 bases and 4 bases, there was a span of 7 bases. In germline, CDR1 is GTSNPN, CDR2 SVGIG (reference sequence). The CDR3 is 13 amino acids. Here the CDR3 DNA reads TGTGCCTGGAGTGTAAACAGTTACAATGAGCAGTTCTTC. As protein: CAWSVNSYNEQFF.

The J gene is TRBJ1-2, the V gene TRBV5-5, with 7 bases fitting TRBD1. The CDR3 sequence is 13 residues long. Germline V gene lookup returns CDR1 SGHKS and CDR2 YYEKEE (reference sequence). V trimming: 4 bases; J trimming: 2 bases; junction bases outside the gene matches: 2. CDR3 nucleotide sequence: TGTGCCAGCAGCCAGGACAGGAACTATGGCTACACCTTC. As protein: CASSQDRNYGYTF.

This chain links TRBV5-6 with TRBJ2-1; D possibly corresponds to TRBD1 (6 bases). There are 17 residues in the CDR3. Trimming removed 3 bases at V and 1 base at J, with 17 bases between. The V gene's germline CDR1 is SGHDT and CDR2 YYEEEE. The CDR3 region has the DNA TGTGCCAGCAGCTCATCCACAGGGTTAGGGTCCTACAATGAGCAGTTCTTC. It translates to CASSSSTGLGSYNEQFF.